This T cell receptor beta chain stems from a study of blood T cell repertoires in COVID-19. Authors' processing steps: It was from reference gene primer amplification that nucleated cell counts were estimated. The data were produced by immunoSEQ multiplex PCR, yet TCRdb's version contains in-frame clones alone and is incomplete. The DNA gave D and trimming, while V, J and clone size come from that table. This sample has about 110,000 clones; approximately 87% occur once, and the top ten carry over 15%. This CDR3 has 13 amino acids. Germline V CDR1 and CDR2: SGHVS, FQNEAQ. V lost 5 bases to trimming and J lost 11 bases, with 16 bases between them.

This sequence originates from a woman aged 55 to 70 with acute or convalescent COVID-19. Sequencing was carried out using peripheral blood. This sequence joins TRBV7-8 and TRBJ1-5; D unresolved. Here the CDR3 DNA reads TGTGCCAGCAGCCCACTGCCCGGGGAGACCCAGCATTTT. Translating gives CASSPLPGETQHF. Complete variable domain (other parts from reference TRBV7-8 and TRBJ1-5): GAGVSQSPRYKVAKRGQDVALRCDPISGHVSLFWYQQALGQGPEFLTYFQNEAQLDKSGLPSDRFFAERPEGSVSTLKIQRTQQEDSAVYLCASSPLPGETQHFGDGTRLSIL.